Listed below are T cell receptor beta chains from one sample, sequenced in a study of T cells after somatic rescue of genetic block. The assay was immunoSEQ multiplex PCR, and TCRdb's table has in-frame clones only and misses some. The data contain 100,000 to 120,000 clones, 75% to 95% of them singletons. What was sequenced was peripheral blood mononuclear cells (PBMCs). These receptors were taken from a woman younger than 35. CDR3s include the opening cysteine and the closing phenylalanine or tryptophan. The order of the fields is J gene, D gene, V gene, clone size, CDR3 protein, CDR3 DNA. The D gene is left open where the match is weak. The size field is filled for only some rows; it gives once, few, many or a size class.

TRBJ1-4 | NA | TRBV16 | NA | CASSQCRGEVSTNEKLFF | TGTGCCAGCAGCCAATGTCGGGGGGAGGTTTCAACTAATGAAAAACTGTTTTTT
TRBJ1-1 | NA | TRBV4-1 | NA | CASSQEAGVTEAFF | TGCGCCAGCAGCCAAGAGGCGGGGGTCACTGAAGCTTTCTTT
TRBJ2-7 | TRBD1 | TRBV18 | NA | CASSPQGQDDGEQYF | TGTGCCAGCTCACCACAGGGACAGGACGATGGCGAGCAGTACTTC
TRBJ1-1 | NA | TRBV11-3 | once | CASSLGVVPNTEAFF | TGTGCCAGCAGCTTAGGAGTTGTTCCGAACACTGAAGCTTTCTTT
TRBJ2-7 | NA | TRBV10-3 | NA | CAIPLASEQYF | TGTGCCATCCCGCTAGCGAGCGAGCAGTACTTC
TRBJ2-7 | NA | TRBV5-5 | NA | CASSFRQGGLSSYEQYF | TGTGCCAGCAGCTTCAGACAAGGAGGGTTGAGCTCCTACGAGCAGTACTTC
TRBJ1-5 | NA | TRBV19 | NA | CASSIGQGGNQPQHF | TGTGCCAGTAGTATAGGTCAGGGAGGCAATCAGCCCCAGCATTTT
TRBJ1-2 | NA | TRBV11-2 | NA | CASSLDKQIYGYTF | TGTGCCAGCAGCTTAGATAAACAGATCTATGGCTACACCTTC
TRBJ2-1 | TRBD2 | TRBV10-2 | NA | CASQTSGGNEQFF | TGCGCCAGCCAGACTAGCGGGGGAAATGAGCAGTTCTTC
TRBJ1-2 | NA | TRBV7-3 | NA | CASSPRVGSGYTF | TGTGCCAGCAGCCCCAGGGTTGGAAGTGGCTACACCTTC
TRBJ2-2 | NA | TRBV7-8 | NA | CASSFPRGPSNTGELFF | TGTGCCAGCAGCTTTCCGAGGGGTCCGTCGAACACCGGGGAGCTGTTTTTT